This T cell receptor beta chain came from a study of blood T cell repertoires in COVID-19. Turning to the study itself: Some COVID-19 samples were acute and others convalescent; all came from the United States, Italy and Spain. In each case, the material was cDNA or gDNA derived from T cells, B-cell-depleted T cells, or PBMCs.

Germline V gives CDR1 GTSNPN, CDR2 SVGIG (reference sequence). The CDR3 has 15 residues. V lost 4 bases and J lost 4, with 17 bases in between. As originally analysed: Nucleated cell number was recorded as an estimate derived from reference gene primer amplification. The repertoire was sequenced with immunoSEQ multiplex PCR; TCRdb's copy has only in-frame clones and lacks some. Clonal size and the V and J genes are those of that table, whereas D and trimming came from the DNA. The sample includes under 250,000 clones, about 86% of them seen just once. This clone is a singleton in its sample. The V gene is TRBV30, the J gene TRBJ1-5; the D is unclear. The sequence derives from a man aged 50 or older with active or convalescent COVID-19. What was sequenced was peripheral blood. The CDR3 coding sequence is TGTGCCTGGAAACCCTCTCGCGGTCCTAATCAGCCCCAGCATTTT. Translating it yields CAWKPSRGPNQPQHF.